Shown below are 3 T cell receptor beta chains from a single sample sequenced in a study of regulatory T cells in long-lasting Graves disease (dated by TCRdb to the early 2020s). Libraries were constructed by multiplex PCR. Sequencing used an Illumina HiSeq 4000. iRepertoire HTBI primers and Arm-PCR amplification of CDR3 regions were used to construct TCR beta libraries. The public sequencing data were trimmed at Q25 with fastp and processed into clonotypes with MiXCR by TCRdb, which kept only in-frame beta chains. All rows with the same CDR3 protein become a single entry with the most common DNA and genes. This sample has roughly 440,000 distinct CDR3 sequences in its table, and less than 20% of those were observed once. Roughly 23% of the sample comes from the top ten. The intended sense of this specimen's time point label: newly diagnosed GD, antithyroid drugs for less than 3 months. For both TCR sequencing and RNA sequencing, RNA was extracted from PBMCs in TRIzol.

This sample was also put to use in a study of T cells in Graves' hyperthyroidism and ophthalmopathy.

This specimen consisted of peripheral blood mononuclear cells (PBMCs), obtained at new diagnosis, from a patient treated with antithyroid drugs. These receptors all stem from a woman aged 18-29 years with Graves disease. Donor details come from another sample of the same person, matched by shared clones.

V and J are TRBV20-1 and TRBJ2-3; 9 bases align to TRBD2. This CDR3 comprises 17 residues. Germline CDR1 DFQATT, CDR2 SNEGSKA (reference sequence). The CDR3 DNA is TGCAGCGTCGTGACGGGGGGAGCGGGAGGCCCCGGAGATACGCAGTATTTT. Its translation: CSVVTGGAGGPGDTQYF.

The genes are TRBV6-1 and TRBJ2-7, with D perhaps being TRBD1 or TRBD2 (5 bases each). The CDR3 extends over 13 amino acids. In germline, CDR1 is MNHNS, CDR2 SASEGT. V lost 5 bases to trimming and J lost 10 bases, with 18 bases between them. CDR3: CASSLQGEQEQYF. CDR3 in DNA: TGTGCCAGCAGTCTACAAGGGGAGCAAGAACAGTACTTC.

This clonotype was observed a handful of times. The rearrangement joins TRBV15 to TRBJ1-1; weak D call: TRBD1 (5 bases). The germline V gene encodes CDR1 LNHNV and CDR2 YYDKDF (reference sequence). V shed 6 bases and J shed 2 bases, with 13 bases lying between them. The CDR3 totals 14 residues. The CDR3 loop is CATRAGRGNTEAFF. The CDR3 nucleotides read TGTGCCACCAGAGCGGGACGTGGTAACACTGAAGCTTTCTTT.